This T cell receptor (beta chain) was observed in a study of T cell responses to AZD1222 COVID-19 vaccine. Combined were second doses at about 4 or about 12 weeks. Study results and caveats: The study sampled repertoires only after the peak T cell response. Increases in Spike-specific TCR breadth and depth were seen after two AZD1222 doses.

The protocol was immunoSEQ multiplex PCR, while the TCRdb copy is restricted to in-frame clones and leaves out a portion. The repertoire holds more than 120,000 clones, with under 90% as singletons. Concerning this clone: Its antigen is unidentified.

The V gene lost 4 bases and the J gene lost 5 bases, with 17 bases spanning the gap. Germline V gene sequence: CDR1 MNHEY, CDR2 SVGAGI. The CDR3 totals 16 residues. V is TRBV6-5 and J is TRBJ1-4; D gene ambiguous. Here the sequenced sample was peripheral blood, taken 28 days after the second AZD1222 dose. The source of this sequence is an adult who received the AZD1222 COVID-19 vaccine. The CDR3 loop reads CASSFLSGRANEKLFF. CDR3 DNA sequence: TGTGCCAGCAGTTTCCTAAGCGGAAGGGCCAATGAAAAACTGTTTTTT.